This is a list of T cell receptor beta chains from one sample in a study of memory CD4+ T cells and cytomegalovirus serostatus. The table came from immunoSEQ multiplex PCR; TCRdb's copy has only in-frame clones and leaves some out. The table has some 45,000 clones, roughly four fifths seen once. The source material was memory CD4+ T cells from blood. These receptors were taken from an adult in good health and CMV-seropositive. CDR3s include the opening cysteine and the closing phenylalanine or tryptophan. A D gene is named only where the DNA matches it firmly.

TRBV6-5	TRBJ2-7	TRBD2	CASSYEGGPTYEQYF
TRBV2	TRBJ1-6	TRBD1	CASSEALQGADSPLHF
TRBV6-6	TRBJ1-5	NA	CASSYPAGSGQPQHF
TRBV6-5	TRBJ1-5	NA	CASSYNLGVQPQHF
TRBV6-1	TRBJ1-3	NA	CASSEGGNTIYF
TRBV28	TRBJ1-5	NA	CASSLWSGVGQPQHF
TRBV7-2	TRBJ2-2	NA	CASSLALTQGPGELFF
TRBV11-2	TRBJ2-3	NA	CASSLNPGTDTQYF
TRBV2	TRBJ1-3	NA	CASSERWPALSSGNTIYF
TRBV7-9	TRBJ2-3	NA	CASSPRYREGTDTQYF
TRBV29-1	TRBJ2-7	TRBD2	CSVAPQRGAYEQYF
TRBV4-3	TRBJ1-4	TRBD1	CASSRQGTNEKLFF
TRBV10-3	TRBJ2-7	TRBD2	CAISESGQAGRQFYYEQYF
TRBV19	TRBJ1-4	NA	CASSVPGTKGEKLFF
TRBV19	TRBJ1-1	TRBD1	CASSYLRDRVNTEAFF
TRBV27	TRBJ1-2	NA	CASTRYGGGNYGYTF
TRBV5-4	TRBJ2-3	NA	CASSGTGVDTQYF
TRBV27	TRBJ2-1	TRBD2	CASSSIGAGEDNEQFF
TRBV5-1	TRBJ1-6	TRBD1	CASSLSPNRDRGTPLHF
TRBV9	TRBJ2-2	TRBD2	CASSLHPSSGGAPGELFF
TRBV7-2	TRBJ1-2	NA	CASIPNRGDPGYTF
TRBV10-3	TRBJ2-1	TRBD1	CAISDDRGETEQFF